The clone carrying this TCR beta chain was found a few times. Assay used: immunoSEQ multiplex PCR; TCRdb lists only in-frame clones, some missing. The sample includes some 150,000 clones, 90% seen only once; the top ten take more than 1.3%. This record comes from a study of T cell responses to AZD1222 COVID-19 vaccine. Second-dose intervals of approximately 4 or approximately 12 weeks were pooled. V was trimmed by 5 bases and J by 0 bases, leaving 9 bases between them. This CDR3 region has 14 residues. Germline assignment: CDR1 SGHRS and CDR2 YFSETQ. The chain employs TRBV5-1 and TRBJ1-3; D ambiguous. This receptor was taken from an adult who received the AZD1222 COVID-19 vaccine. The specimen comprised peripheral blood, sampled 28 days after the second AZD1222 dose. The CDR3 DNA reads TGCGCCAGCAGGGACTCAGTCTCTGGAAACACCATATATTTT. Protein product: CASRDSVSGNTIYF.